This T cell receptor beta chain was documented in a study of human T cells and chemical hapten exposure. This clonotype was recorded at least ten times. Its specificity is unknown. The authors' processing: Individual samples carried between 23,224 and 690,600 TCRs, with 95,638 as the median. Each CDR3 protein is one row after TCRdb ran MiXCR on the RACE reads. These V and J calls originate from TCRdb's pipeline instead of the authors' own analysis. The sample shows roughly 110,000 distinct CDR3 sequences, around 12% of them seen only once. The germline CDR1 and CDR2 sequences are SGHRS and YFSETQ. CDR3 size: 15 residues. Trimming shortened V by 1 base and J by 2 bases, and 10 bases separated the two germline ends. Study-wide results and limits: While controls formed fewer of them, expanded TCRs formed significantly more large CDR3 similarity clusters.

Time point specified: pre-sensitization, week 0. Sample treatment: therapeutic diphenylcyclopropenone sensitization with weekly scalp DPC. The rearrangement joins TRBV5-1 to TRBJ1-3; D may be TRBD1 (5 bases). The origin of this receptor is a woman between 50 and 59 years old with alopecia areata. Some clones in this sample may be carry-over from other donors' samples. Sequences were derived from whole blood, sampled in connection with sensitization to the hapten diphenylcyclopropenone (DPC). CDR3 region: CASSLNGAAGNTIYF. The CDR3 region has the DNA TGCGCCAGCAGCTTGAACGGGGCGGCTGGAAACACCATATATTTT.